This T cell receptor (beta chain) was recorded in a study of T cell responses to AZD1222 COVID-19 vaccine. Assay used: immunoSEQ multiplex PCR; TCRdb lists only in-frame clones, some missing. The sample has around 80,000 clones, more than 85% seen once. The study, taken as a whole, reports: White British donors predominated, females outnumbered males, and clonal diversity was possibly underestimated. Dominant at 160-218 and 743-854, vaccine-associated CD4 TCRs also spanned spike.

The V gene lost 4 bases and the J gene lost 6 bases, with 16 bases spanning the gap. Germline V gives CDR1 SNHLY, CDR2 FYNNEI. CDR3 length equals 15 residues. This clone was recorded once. The antigen is not known. V usage is TRBV2 and J usage is TRBJ1-5; perhaps TRBD1 as D (5 bases). The clonotype was recovered from an adult who received the AZD1222 COVID-19 vaccine. Sequencing was performed on peripheral blood, taken 28 days after the second AZD1222 dose. DNA of the CDR3: TGTGCCAGCAGTGTATCCGGGGCGTTGATTCAGCCCCAGCATTTT. Translation: CASSVSGALIQPQHF.